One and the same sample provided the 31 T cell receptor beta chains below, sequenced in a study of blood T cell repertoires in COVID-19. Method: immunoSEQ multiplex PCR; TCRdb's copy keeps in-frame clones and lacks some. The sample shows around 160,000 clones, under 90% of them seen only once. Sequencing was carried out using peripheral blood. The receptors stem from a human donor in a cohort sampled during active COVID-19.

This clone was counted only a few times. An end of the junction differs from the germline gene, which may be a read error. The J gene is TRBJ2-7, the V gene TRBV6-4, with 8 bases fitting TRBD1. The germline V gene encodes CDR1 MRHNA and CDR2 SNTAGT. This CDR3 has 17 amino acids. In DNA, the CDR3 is TGTGCCACCAGTGGGGACAGGTCCTCCCCGAGCTCCTACGAGCAGTACTTC. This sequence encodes CATSGDRSSPSSYEQYF.

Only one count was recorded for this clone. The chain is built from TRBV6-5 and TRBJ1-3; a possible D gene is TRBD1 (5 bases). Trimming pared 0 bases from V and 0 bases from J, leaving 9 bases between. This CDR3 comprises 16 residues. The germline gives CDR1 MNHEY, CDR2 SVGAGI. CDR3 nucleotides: TGTGCCAGCAGTTACTCACGACAGTTCTCTGGAAACACCATATATTTT. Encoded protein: CASSYSRQFSGNTIYF.

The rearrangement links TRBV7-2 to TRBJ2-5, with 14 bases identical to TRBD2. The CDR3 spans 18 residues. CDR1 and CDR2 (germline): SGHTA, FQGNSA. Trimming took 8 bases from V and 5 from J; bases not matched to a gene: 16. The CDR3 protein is CASDSGGTSGGFGETQYF. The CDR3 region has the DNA TGTGCCAGCGATTCAGGCGGGACTAGCGGGGGTTTCGGGGAGACCCAGTACTTC. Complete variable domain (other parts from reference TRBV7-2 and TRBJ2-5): GAGVSQSPSNKVTEKGKDVELRCDPISGHTALYWYRQSLGQGLEFLIYFQGNSAPDKSGLPSDRFSAERTGGSVSTLTIQRTQQEDSAVYLCASDSGGTSGGFGETQYFGPGTRLLVL.

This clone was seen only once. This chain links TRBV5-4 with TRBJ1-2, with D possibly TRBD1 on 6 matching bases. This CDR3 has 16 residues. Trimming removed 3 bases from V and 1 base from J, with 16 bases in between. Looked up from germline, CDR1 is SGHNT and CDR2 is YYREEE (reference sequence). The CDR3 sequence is CASSSAEQGFNYGYTF. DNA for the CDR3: TGTGCCAGCAGCTCTGCCGAACAGGGTTTTAACTATGGCTACACCTTC. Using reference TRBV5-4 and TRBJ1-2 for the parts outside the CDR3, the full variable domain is ETGVTQSPTHLIKTRGQQVTLRCSSQSGHNTVSWYQQALGQGPQFIFQYYREEENGRGNFPPRFSGLQFPNYSSELNVNALELDDSALYLCASSSAEQGFNYGYTFGSGTRLTVV.

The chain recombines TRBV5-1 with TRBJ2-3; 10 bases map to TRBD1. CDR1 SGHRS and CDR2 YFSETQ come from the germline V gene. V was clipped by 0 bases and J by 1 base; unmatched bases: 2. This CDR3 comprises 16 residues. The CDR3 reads CASSLGQGAGTDTQYF. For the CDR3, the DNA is TGCGCCAGCAGCTTGGGACAGGGGGCTGGCACAGATACGCAGTATTTT.

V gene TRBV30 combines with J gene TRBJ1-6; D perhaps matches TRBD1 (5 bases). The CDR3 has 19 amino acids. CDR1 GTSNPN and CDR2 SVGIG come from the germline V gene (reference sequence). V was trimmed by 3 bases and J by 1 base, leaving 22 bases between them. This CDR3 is CAWSDAQGMGWSYNSPLHF. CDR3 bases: TGTGCCTGGAGCGACGCCCAGGGAATGGGATGGTCCTATAATTCACCCCTCCACTTT.

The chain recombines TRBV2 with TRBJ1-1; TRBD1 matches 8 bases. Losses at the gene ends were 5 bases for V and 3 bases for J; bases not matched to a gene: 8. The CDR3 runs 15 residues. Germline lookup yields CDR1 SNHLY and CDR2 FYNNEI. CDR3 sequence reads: CASSNDRGWYTEAFF. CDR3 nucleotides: TGTGCCAGCAGTAATGACAGGGGCTGGTACACTGAAGCTTTCTTT.

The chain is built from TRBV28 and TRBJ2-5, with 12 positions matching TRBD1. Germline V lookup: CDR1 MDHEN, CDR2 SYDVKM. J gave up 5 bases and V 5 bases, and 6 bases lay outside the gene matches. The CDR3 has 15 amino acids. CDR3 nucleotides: TGTGCCAGCAGTAGGGACAGGGGGCGCTGGGAGACCCAGTACTTC. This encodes CASSRDRGRWETQYF.

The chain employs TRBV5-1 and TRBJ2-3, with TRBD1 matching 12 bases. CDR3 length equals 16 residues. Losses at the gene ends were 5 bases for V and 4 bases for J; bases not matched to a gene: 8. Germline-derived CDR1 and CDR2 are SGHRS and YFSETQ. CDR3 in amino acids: CASSDAGTGGADTQYF. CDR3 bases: TGCGCCAGCAGTGATGCTGGGACAGGGGGCGCAGATACGCAGTATTTT.

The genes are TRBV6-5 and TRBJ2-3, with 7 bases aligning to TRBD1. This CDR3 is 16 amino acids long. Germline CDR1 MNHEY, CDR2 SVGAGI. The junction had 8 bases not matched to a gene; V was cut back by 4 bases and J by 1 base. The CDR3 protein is CASSSTRGLGTDTQYF. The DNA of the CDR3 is TGTGCCAGCAGTTCCACGAGGGGGCTCGGCACAGATACGCAGTATTTT.

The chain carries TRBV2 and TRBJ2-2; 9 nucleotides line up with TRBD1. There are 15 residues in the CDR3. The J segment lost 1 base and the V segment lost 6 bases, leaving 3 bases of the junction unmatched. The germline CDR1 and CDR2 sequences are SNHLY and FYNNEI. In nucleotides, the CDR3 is TGTGCCAGCAGGGCGGACAGGGGGAACACCGGGGAGCTGTTTTTT. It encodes CASRADRGNTGELFF.

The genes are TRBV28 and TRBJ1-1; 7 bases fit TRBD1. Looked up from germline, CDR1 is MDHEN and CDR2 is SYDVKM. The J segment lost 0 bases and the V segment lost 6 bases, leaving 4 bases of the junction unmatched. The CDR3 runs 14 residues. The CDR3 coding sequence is TGTGCCAGCAGCCTAGACAGGGTGAACACTGAAGCTTTCTTT. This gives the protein CASSLDRVNTEAFF.

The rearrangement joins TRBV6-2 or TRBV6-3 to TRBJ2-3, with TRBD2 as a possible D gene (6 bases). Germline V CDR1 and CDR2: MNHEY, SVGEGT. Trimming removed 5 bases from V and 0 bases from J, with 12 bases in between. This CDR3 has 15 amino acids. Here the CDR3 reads CASSRWGVSTDTQYF. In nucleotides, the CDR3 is TGTGCCAGCAGTCGGTGGGGGGTTAGCACAGATACGCAGTATTTT.

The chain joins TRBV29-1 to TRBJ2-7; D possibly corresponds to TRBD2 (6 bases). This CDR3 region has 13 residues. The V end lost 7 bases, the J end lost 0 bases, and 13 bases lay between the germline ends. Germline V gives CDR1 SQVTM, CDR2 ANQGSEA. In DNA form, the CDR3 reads TGCAGCGGTCCGGGACTTAGCTCCTACGAGCAGTACTTC. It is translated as CSGPGLSSYEQYF.

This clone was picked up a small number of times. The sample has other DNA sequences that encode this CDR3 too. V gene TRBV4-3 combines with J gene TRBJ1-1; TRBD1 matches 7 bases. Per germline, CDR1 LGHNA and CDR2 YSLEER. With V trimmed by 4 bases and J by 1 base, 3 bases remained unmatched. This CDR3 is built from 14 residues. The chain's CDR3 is CASSPGTANTEAFF. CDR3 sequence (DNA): TGCGCCAGCAGCCCGGGGACAGCGAACACTGAAGCTTTCTTT.

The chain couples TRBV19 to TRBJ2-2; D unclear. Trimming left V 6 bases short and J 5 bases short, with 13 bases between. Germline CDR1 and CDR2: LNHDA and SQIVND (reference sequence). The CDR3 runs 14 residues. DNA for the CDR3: TGTGCCAGTAGCCCGTCGCCCACTACCGGGGAGCTGTTTTTT. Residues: CASSPSPTTGELFF.

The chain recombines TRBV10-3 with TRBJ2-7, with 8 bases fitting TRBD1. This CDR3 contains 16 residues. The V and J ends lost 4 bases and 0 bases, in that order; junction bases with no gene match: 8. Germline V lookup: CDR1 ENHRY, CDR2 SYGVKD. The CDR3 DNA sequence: TGTGCCATCAGTGCTAACCAGGGGGCGGGCTCCTACGAGCAGTACTTC. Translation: CAISANQGAGSYEQYF.

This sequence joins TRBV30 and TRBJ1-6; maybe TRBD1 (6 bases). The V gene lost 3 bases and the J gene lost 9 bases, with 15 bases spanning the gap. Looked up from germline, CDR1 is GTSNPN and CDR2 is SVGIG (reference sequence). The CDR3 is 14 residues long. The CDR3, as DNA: TGTGCCTGGAGCCCGGACAGCCCAGCTTCACCCCTCCACTTT. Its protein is CAWSPDSPASPLHF. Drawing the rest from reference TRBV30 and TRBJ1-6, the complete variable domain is SQTIHQWPATLVQPVGSPLSLECTVEGTSNPNLYWYRQAAGRGLQLLFYSVGIGQISSEVPQNLSASRPQDRQFILSSKKLLLSDSGFYLCAWSPDSPASPLHFGNGTRLTVT.

CDR3 sequence reads: CAIKPGEYNEQFF. The CDR3 nucleotides read TGTGCCATCAAGCCGGGGGAGTACAATGAGCAGTTCTTC. This chain links TRBV10-3 with TRBJ2-1, with TRBD2 as a possible D gene (6 bases). V was trimmed by 7 bases and J by 4 bases, leaving 11 bases between them. The germline gives CDR1 ENHRY, CDR2 SYGVKD. The CDR3 loop spans 13 amino acids.

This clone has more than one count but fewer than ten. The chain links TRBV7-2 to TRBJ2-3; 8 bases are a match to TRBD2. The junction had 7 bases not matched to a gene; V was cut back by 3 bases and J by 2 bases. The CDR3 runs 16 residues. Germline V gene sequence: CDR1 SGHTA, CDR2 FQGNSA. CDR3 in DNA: TGTGCCAGCAGCTTTTTCTCAGCGGGAGTCACAGATACGCAGTATTTT. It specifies CASSFFSAGVTDTQYF.

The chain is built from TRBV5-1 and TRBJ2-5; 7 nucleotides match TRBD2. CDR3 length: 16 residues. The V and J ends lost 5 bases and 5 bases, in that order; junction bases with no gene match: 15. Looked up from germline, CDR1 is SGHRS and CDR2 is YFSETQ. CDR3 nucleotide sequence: TGCGCCAGCAGTCAGGCACCCCACGGGGGAGGGGAGACCCAGTACTTC. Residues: CASSQAPHGGGETQYF. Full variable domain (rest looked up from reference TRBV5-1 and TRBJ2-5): KAGVTQTPRYLIKTRGQQVTLSCSPISGHRSVSWYQQTPGQGLQFLFEYFSETQRNKGNFPGRFSGRQFSNSRSEMNVSTLELGDSALYLCASSQAPHGGGETQYFGPGTRLLVL.

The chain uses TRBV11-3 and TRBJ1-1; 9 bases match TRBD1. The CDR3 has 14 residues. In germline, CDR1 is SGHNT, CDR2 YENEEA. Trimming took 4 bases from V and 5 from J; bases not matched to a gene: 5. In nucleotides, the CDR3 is TGTGCCAGCAGCTCGGGACAGGGAGCGACTGAAGCTTTCTTT. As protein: CASSSGQGATEAFF.

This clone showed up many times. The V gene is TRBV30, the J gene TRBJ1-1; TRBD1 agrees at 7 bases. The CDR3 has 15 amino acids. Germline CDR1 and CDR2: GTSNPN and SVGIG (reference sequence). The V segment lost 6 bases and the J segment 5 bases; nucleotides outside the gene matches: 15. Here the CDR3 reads CACPPGKGAQTEAFF. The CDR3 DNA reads TGTGCCTGTCCCCCAGGTAAGGGGGCCCAAACTGAAGCTTTCTTT.

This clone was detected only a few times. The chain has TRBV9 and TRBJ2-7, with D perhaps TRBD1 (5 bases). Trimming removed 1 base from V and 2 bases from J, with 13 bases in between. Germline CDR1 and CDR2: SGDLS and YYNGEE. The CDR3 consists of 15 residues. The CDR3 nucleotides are TGTGCCAGCAGCGTAAGCGTAGGGGTCGCCTACGAGCAGTACTTC. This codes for CASSVSVGVAYEQYF.

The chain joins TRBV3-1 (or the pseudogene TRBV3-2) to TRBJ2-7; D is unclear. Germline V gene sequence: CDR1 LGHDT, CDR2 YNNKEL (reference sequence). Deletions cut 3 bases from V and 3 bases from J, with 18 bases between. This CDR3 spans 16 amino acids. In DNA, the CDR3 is TGTGCCAGCAGCCACCGCTCTGTGCGGAGCAACTACGAGCAGTACTTC. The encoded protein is CASSHRSVRSNYEQYF.

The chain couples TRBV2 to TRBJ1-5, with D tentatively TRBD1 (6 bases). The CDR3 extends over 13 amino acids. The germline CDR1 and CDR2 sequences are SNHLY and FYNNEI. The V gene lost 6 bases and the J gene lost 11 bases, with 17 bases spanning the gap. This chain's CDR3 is CASSGQTTRAQHF. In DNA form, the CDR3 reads TGTGCCAGCAGCGGACAGACAACAAGAGCCCAGCATTTT.

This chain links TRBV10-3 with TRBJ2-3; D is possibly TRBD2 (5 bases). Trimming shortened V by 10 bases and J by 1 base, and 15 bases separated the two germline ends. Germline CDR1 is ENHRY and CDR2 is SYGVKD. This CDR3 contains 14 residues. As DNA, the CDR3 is TGTGCCAGCCGAGGGCAAGTTCGCACAGATACGCAGTATTTT. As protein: CASRGQVRTDTQYF.

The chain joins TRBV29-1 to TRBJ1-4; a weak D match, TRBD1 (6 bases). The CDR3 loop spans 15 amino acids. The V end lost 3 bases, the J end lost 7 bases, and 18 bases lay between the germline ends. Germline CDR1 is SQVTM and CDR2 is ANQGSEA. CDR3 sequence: CSVDGWARGVEKLFF. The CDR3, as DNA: TGCAGCGTTGATGGGTGGGCCAGGGGAGTTGAAAAACTGTTTTTT.

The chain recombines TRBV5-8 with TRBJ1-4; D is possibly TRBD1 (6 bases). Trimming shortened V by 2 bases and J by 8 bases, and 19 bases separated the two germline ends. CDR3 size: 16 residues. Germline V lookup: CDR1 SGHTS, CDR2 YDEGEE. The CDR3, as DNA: TGTGCCAGCAGCTTATACACAGGGTTGGGCCGAGAAAAACTGTTTTTT. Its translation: CASSLYTGLGREKLFF.

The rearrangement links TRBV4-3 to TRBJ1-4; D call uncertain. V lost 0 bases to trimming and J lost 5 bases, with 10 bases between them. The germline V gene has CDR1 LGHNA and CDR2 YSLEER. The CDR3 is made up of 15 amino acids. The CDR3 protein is CASSQDMAVNEKLFF. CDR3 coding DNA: TGCGCCAGCAGCCAAGATATGGCAGTAAATGAAAAACTGTTTTTT.

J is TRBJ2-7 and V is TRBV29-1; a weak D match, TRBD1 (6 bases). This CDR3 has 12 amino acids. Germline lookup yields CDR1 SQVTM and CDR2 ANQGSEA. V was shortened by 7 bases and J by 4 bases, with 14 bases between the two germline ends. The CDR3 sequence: CSAKDSGYEQYF. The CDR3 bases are TGCAGCGCCAAGGACAGCGGATACGAGCAGTACTTC.